This T cell receptor beta chain was retrieved from a study of vaccination and CD4 T cells after COVID-19. Cultured CD4+ T-cell DNA underwent Oncomine TCR Beta short-read sequencing. TCRdb ran MiXCR on the PCR reads and lists one entry per CDR3 protein. The top ten hold 6.5% to 9% of the sample, which has about 20,000 distinct CDR3 sequences, 45% to 60% seen once. On this clonotype: As yet, its antigen is unknown.

Treatment here: roughly ten-day PBMC culture with coronavirus spike peptide pools or control peptides (ViraFEST assay). PBMC cultures, at approximately 2 million cells per well, received roughly 10 IU/ml IL-2 and about 9.2 ug/ml peptide pools. Study-level findings and limits: Convalescent patients were relatively few, and early post-infection timepoints were missing.

This sequence was found in a human donor who had recovered from COVID-19. The specimen was CD4+ T cells from blood, cultured in vitro.

For the CDR3, the DNA is TGCGCCAGCAGCCGGGTTATAGCGGGGGGGGGCTACGAGCAGTACTTC. Translated: CASSRVIAGGGYEQYF. This chain uses TRBV4-1 with TRBJ2-7, with 11 bases that match TRBD2. V lost 4 bases to trimming and J lost 3 bases; unmatched junction nucleotides: 8. The CDR3 is 16 residues long. Germline V gene sequence: CDR1 MGHRA, CDR2 YSYEKL.